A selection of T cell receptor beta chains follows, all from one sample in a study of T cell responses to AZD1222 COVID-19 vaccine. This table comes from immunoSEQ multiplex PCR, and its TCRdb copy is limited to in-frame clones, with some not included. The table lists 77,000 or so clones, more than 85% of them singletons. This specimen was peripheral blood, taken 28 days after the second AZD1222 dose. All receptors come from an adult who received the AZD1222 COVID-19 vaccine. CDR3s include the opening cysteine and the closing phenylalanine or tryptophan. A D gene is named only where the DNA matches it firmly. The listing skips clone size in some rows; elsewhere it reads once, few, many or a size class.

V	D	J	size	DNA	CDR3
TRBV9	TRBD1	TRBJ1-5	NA	TGTGCCAGCAGCGCCGGGACAGGGGAGAATCAGCCCCAGCATTTT	CASSAGTGENQPQHF
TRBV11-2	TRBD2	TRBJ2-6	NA	TGTGCCAGCAGCTTAGATCGGGGGGCTGGGGCCAACGTCCTGACTTTC	CASSLDRGAGANVLTF
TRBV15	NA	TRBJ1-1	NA	TGTGCCACCAGCAATCCGGGGGTGGACACTGAAGCTTTCTTT	CATSNPGVDTEAFF
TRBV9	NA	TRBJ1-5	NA	TGTGCCAGCAGCGTAGACGGGATTAGCAATCAGCCCCAGCATTTT	CASSVDGISNQPQHF
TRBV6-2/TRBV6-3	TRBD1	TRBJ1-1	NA	TGTGCCAGCAGCATAGCAGGGGGCGCGAAAACTGAAGCTTTCTTT	CASSIAGGAKTEAFF
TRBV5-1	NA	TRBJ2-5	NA	TGCGCCAGCAGCGCCGAATGGAGGGGGACCCAGTACTTC	CASSAEWRGTQYF
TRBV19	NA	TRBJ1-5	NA	TGTGCCAGTAGTATTCGCCAGGGCAATCAGCCCCAGCATTTT	CASSIRQGNQPQHF
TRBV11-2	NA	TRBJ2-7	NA	TGTGCCAGCAGCGCCGTTTACGAGCAGTACTTC	CASSAVYEQYF
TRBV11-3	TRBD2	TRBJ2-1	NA	TGTGCCAGCAGCTTGGCTAGCGGGAAAACCAGCAATGAGCAGTTCTTC	CASSLASGKTSNEQFF
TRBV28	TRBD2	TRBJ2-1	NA	TGTGCCAGCAGCTTATATGTGAAGCGGGGTTTCAATGAGCAGTTCTTC	CASSLYVKRGFNEQFF
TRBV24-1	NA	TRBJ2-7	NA	TGTGCCACCAGTGGGACCTCCTACGAGCAGTACTTC	CATSGTSYEQYF
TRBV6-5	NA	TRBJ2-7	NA	TGTGCCAGCACCCCCCCAGGGCAGGGGATAAGTGAGCAGTACTTC	CASTPPGQGISEQYF
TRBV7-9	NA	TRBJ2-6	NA	TGTGCCAGCAGCTTATTGAATGGGGCCAACGTCCTGACTTTC	CASSLLNGANVLTF
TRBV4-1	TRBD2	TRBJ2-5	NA	TGCGCCAGCAGCCGCCGGATTGGGAGCGGGGAAGAGACCCAGTACTTC	CASSRRIGSGEETQYF
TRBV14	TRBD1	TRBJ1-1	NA	TGTGCCAGCAGCCGGGACAGGACGGGGGCTTTCTTT	CASSRDRTGAFF
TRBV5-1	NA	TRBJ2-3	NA	TGCGCCAGCAGCTTGGAGCGGGGCACAGATACGCAGTATTTT	CASSLERGTDTQYF
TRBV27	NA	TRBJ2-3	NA	TGTGCCAGCAGCCATCCGGGCCGGCTGCCAGATACGCAGTATTTT	CASSHPGRLPDTQYF
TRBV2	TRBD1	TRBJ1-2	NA	TGTGCCAGCAGACAGGGGTATTTGCCCCTCACCTTC	CASRQGYLPLTF
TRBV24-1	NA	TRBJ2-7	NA	TGTGCCACCAGTGATAACCGGGCCATAGGGAGCTCCTACGAGCAGTACTTC	CATSDNRAIGSSYEQYF
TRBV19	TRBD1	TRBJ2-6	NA	TGTGCCAGTAGTCTCTCCGGGACAGCTGGGGCCAACGTCCTGACTTTC	CASSLSGTAGANVLTF
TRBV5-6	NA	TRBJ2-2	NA	TGTGCCAGCAGCTTATACGACGGGGAGCTGTTTTTT	CASSLYDGELFF
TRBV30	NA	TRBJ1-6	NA	TGTGCCTGGAGGCCCGGGACTCCTAATAATTCACCCCTCCACTTT	CAWRPGTPNNSPLHF
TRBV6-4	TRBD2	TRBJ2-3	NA	TGTGCCAGCAGTGACCCCAGGCGTCTTCGGCCTAGCGGGAGGAGAGATACGCAGTATTTT	CASSDPRRLRPSGRRDTQYF
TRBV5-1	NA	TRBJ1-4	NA	TGCGCCAGCAGCTTGGCCGGCAGGTCAAATGAAAAACTGTTTTTT	CASSLAGRSNEKLFF
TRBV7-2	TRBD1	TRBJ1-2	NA	TGTGCCAGCAGCTATGATTGGACAGGGTCGGGCTACACCTTC	CASSYDWTGSGYTF
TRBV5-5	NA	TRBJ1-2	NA	TGTGCCAGCAGCCTCGACACCTATGGCTACACCTTC	CASSLDTYGYTF
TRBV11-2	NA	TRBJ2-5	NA	TGTGCCAGCAGCTTAGAGCAGCAGATTCAAGAGACCCAGTACTTC	CASSLEQQIQETQYF
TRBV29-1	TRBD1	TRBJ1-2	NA	TGCAGCGTTCCGGGACAGGCCCTCTATGGCTACACCTTC	CSVPGQALYGYTF
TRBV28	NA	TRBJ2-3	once	TGTGCCAGCAGTTCATACCAGGGAGGGGGCCCGGATACGCAGTATTTT	CASSSYQGGGPDTQYF
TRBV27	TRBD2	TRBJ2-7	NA	TGTGCCAGCAGTTTACTAGGGGGAGCGGGAGGCACGACCTACGAGCAGTACTTC	CASSLLGGAGGTTYEQYF
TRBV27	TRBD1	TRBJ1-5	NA	TGTGCCAGCACCCAGGGGGTTCGCAATCAGCCCCAGCATTTT	CASTQGVRNQPQHF
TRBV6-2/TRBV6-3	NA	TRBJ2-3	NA	TGTGCCAGCAGTTACGGTACTTGGGCAGGGAAGGCAGATACGCAGTATTTT	CASSYGTWAGKADTQYF
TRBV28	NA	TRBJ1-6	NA	TGTGCCAGCAGTCTACGAACTTACTCACCCCTCCACTTT	CASSLRTYSPLHF
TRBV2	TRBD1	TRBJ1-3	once	TGTGCCAGCAGCGTAGGACAGGGCTCTGGAAACACCATATATTTT	CASSVGQGSGNTIYF
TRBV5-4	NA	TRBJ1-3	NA	TGTGCCAGCAGCTTGGGTGGAACTGGAAACACCATATATTTT	CASSLGGTGNTIYF
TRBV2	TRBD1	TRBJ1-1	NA	TGTGCCAGCACTTACGGACAGGGAATAACTGAAGCTTTCTTT	CASTYGQGITEAFF
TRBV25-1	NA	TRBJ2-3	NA	TGTGCCAGCAGTGAGGACGAGGATACGCAGTATTTT	CASSEDEDTQYF
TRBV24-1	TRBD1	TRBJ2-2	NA	TGTGCCACCAGTGATTCGGACAGGCCGGCGAACACCGGGGAGCTGTTTTTT	CATSDSDRPANTGELFF
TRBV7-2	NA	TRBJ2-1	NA	TGTGCCAGCAGCCCCGGAGGGGACGCCTCCTACAATGAGCAGTTCTTC	CASSPGGDASYNEQFF
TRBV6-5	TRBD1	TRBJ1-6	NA	TGTGCCAGCAGCCAGGGGGGGAATTCACCCCTCCACTTT	CASSQGGNSPLHF
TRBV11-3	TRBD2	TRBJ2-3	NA	TGTGCCAGCAGCTTAGGCGGGAGTACAGATACGCAGTATTTT	CASSLGGSTDTQYF
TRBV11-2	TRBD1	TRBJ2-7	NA	TGTGCCACCAACTCGGCGGGGACAGGGAAGGACGAGCAGTACTTC	CATNSAGTGKDEQYF
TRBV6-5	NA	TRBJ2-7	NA	TGTGCCAGCAGGAGCCGGGTTCGGTACGAGCAGTACTTC	CASRSRVRYEQYF
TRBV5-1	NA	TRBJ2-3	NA	TGCGCCAGCAGCTTGCAGAGTGCCGGCACAGATACGCAGTATTTT	CASSLQSAGTDTQYF
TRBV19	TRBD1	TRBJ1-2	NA	TGTGCCAGTACCCCGCGGGCAGGGGGGGGATCTAGTGGCTACACCTTC	CASTPRAGGGSSGYTF
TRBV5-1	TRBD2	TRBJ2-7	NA	TGCGCCAGCAGCCCCCTAGCGGGGAGCTCCTACGAGCAGTACTTC	CASSPLAGSSYEQYF
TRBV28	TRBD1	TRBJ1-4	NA	TGTGCCAGCAGGACAGGGGGCGGAGATGAAAAACTGTTTTTT	CASRTGGGDEKLFF
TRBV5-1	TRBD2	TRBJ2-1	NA	TGCGCCAGCAGCTTGAGCGGGACCAATGAGCAGTTCTTC	CASSLSGTNEQFF
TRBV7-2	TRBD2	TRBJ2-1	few	TGTGCCAGCAGCCCCAGCCCTAGCGGGAGGGGCAATGAGCAGTTCTTC	CASSPSPSGRGNEQFF
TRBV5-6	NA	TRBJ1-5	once	TGTGCCAGCAGCTTCCGGCCCGATAGCAATCAGCCCCAGCATTTT	CASSFRPDSNQPQHF
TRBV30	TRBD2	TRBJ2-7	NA	TGTGCCTGGAGACAACCGGGACTAAGGGGCGAGCAGTACTTC	CAWRQPGLRGEQYF
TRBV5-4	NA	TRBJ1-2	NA	TGTGCCAGCAGCCGGAGGGGCGGGGGATCGAGGGGCTACACCTTC	CASSRRGGGSRGYTF
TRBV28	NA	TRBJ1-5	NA	TGTGCCAGCAGTCTTCTTTCCTACAGGGCTGACCAGCCCCAGCATTTT	CASSLLSYRADQPQHF
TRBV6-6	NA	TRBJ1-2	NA	TGTGCCAGCATTCACGCGGGGGACTATGGCTACACCTTC	CASIHAGDYGYTF
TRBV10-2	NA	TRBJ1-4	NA	TGCGCCAGCAGTGACGAAGCCCCGGGGGGTGAAAAACTGTTTTTT	CASSDEAPGGEKLFF
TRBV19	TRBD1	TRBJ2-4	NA	TGTGCCAGTAGTCTCCCCGGGACAGGGGGCAACATTCAGTACTTC	CASSLPGTGGNIQYF